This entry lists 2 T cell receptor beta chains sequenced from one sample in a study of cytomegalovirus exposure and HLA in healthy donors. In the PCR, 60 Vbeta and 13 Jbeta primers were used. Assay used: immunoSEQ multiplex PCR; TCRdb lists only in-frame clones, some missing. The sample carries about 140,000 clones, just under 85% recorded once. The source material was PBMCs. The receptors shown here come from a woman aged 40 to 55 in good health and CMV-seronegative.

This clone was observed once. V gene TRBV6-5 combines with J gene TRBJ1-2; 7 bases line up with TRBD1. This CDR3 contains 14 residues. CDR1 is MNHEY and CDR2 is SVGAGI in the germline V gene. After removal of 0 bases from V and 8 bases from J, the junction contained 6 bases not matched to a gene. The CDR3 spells CASSYSTGMRGYTF. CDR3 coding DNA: TGTGCCAGCAGTTACTCGACAGGGATGCGGGGCTACACCTTC.

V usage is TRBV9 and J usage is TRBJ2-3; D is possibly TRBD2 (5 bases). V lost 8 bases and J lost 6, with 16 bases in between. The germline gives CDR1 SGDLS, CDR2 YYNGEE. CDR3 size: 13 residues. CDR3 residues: CASKPPWEDTQYF. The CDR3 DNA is TGTGCCAGTAAACCCCCCTGGGAGGATACGCAGTATTTT.